This record concerns one TCR beta chain sequence. The data were obtained in a study of blood T cells in healthy people across ages. A second PCR of roughly 7 to 11 cycles used a sample-barcoded 5' primer and a J-beta primer mix. TCRdb reprocessed the 5' RACE reads with MiXCR, giving one entry per CDR3 protein. The data show under 1 million distinct CDR3 sequences, 44% seen once. This sequence originates from a man in his 60s in good health. The sequenced material came from blood.

The CDR3: CSGRGNTGELFF. DNA for the CDR3: TGCAGTGGGAGAGGGAACACCGGGGAGCTGTTTTTT. V and J are TRBV29-1 and TRBJ2-2, with D perhaps TRBD2 (5 bases). Germline V gene lookup returns CDR1 SQVTM and CDR2 ANQGSEA. The CDR3 totals 12 residues.